This T cell receptor beta chain was sequenced during a study of response to subunit inactivated influenza vaccine. This clonotype was counted many times. The CDR3 is 12 amino acids. V lost 5 bases and J lost 4, with 5 bases in between. Germline CDR1 MNHEY, CDR2 SMNVEV (reference sequence). TCRdb called the RT-PCR reads again in MiXCR, with one record for every CDR3 protein. The sample contains 560,000 or so distinct CDR3 sequences, 7.6% of which appear only once. The TCR sequence derives from a man aged 45 to 70 who received an inactivated influenza vaccine. Specimen: PBMCs from blood, collected about 24 months after vaccination. J is TRBJ1-4 and V is TRBV27; D not certain. CDR3 amino acids: CASSRLNEKLFF. The CDR3 DNA is TGTGCCAGCAGTCGTCTTAATGAAAAACTGTTTTTT. Using reference TRBV27 and TRBJ1-4 for the parts outside the CDR3, the full variable domain is EAQVTQNPRYLITVTGKKLTVTCSQNMNHEYMSWYRQDPGLGLRQIYYSMNVEVTDKGDVPEGYKVSRKEKRNFPLILESPSPNQTSLYFCASSRLNEKLFFGSGTQLSVL.